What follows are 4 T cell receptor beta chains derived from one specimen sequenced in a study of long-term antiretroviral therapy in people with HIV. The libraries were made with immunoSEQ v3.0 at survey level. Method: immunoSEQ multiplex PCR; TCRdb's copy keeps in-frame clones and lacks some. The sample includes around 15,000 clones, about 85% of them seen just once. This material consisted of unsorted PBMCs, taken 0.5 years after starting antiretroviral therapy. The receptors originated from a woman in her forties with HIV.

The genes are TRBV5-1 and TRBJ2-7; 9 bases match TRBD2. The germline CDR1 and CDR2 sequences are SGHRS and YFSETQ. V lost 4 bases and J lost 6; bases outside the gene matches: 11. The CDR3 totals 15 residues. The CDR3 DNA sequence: TGCGCCAGCAGCCCGAGGGCGGGAGGGCCCCTCGAGCAGTACTTC. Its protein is CASSPRAGGPLEQYF.

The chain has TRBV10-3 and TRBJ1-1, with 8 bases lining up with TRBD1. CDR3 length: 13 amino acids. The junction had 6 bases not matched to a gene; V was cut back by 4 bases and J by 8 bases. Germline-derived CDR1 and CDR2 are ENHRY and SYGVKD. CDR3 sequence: CAISGGQAIEAFF. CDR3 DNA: TGTGCCATCAGTGGGGGACAGGCGATAGAAGCTTTCTTT.

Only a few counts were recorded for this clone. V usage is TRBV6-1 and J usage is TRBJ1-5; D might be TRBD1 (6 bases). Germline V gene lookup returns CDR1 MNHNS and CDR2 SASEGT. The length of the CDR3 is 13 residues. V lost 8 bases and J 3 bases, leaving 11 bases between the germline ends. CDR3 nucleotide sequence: TGTGCCAGCCAACAGGGTATCAATCAGCCCCAGCATTTT. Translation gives CASQQGINQPQHF.

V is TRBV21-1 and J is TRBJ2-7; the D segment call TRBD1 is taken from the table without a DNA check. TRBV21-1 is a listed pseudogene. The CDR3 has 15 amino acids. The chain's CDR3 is CASTLGQGLLYEQYF. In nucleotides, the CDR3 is TGTGCCAGCACCTTAGGACAGGGACTACTCTACGAGCAGTACTTC.